This T cell receptor (beta chain) was documented in a study of blood T cell repertoires in COVID-19. Recruits, aged roughly 18 to 95 years, lived in roughly 22 US areas. Each participant's cohort was designated according to participant-reported clinical history. For recovered donors of Cohort 3, there were two negative PCRs, clearance, or symptom resolution. TCRdb's table, derived via immunoSEQ multiplex PCR, lists solely in-frame clones and lacks some. This sample has 250,000 to 300,000 clones; 86% occur once, and the top ten carry roughly 16%. V lost 3 bases and J lost 7; bases outside the gene matches: 5. Germline lookup yields CDR1 LNHDA and CDR2 SQIVND (reference sequence). The CDR3 runs to 14 residues.

This chain joins TRBV19 and TRBJ2-1; TRBD2 matches at 8 bases. Sequenced input: PBMCs or T cells enriched from blood (not recorded which). This receptor was obtained from a young man who had recovered from COVID-19. CDR3 bases: TGTGCCAGTAGTATCAGGAGCGGGAGAAATGAGCAGTTCTTC. Its translation is CASSIRSGRNEQFF.